This T cell receptor (beta chain) was sequenced during a study of T cells after posttransplantation cyclophosphamide. Study-wide results and caveats: Blood and skin or GI T cell repertoires showed limited TRB overlap. Donor-recipient repertoire similarity was low at 1-2 months, rising over year one.

CDR3 length: 16 residues. With 0 bases removed from V and 8 bases from J, the gap between germline ends came to 14 bases. CDR1 is MGHRA, CDR2 YSYEKL, per germline. The data were produced by immunoSEQ multiplex PCR, yet TCRdb's version contains in-frame clones alone and is incomplete. The sample yields fewer than 9,500 clones, approximately 91% seen once. A note on this clone: Its antigen is unidentified.

The J gene is TRBJ1-6, the V gene TRBV4-1; D ambiguous. The sample comprised CD4+ T cells sorted from blood. The TCR originated in a woman aged 45-65 years in good health and a related stem cell transplant donor. CDR3 amino acids: CASSQDTGTLDSPLHF. In DNA, the CDR3 is TGCGCCAGCAGCCAAGATACGGGAACCCTGGATTCACCCCTCCACTTT.